Presented here are 5 T cell receptor beta chains from one specimen sequenced in a study of T cell responses to AZD1222 COVID-19 vaccine. Profiling relied on immunoSEQ multiplex PCR, and the TCRdb table lists in-frame clones only, not all of them. The sample lists over 85,000 clones; around 90% were seen once. Sequences were derived from peripheral blood, sampled on day 0 of AZD1222 vaccination. The receptor source for this set is an adult in good health.

This clone was found a few times. V gene TRBV3-1 (or the pseudogene TRBV3-2) combines with J gene TRBJ1-3, with D uncertain. The germline gives CDR1 LGHDT, CDR2 YNNKEL (reference sequence). The V gene lost 5 bases and the J gene lost 3 bases, with 14 bases spanning the gap. This CDR3 contains 15 residues. The CDR3 DNA is TGTGCCAGCAGCTGGAAGAGGACCCTTGGAAACACCATATATTTT. Residues: CASSWKRTLGNTIYF.

V gene TRBV18 combines with J gene TRBJ1-6, with D possibly TRBD1 on 6 matching bases. The CDR3 contains 15 residues. Germline V gene sequence: CDR1 KGHSH, CDR2 LQKENI. V lost 6 bases and J 10 bases, leaving 19 bases between the germline ends. Here the CDR3 DNA reads TGTGCCAGCTCCCCCGGGCCTGGGGGCCAATCACCCCTCCACTTT. It yields the protein CASSPGPGGQSPLHF.

The rearrangement uses TRBV9 and TRBJ1-1; D gene unclear. In germline, CDR1 is SGDLS, CDR2 YYNGEE. The ends were cut back, 0 bases at V and 5 bases at J, with 11 bases in the middle. This CDR3 has 14 residues. The CDR3 is CASSVALRETEAFF. In DNA form, the CDR3 reads TGTGCCAGCAGCGTAGCTCTAAGGGAAACTGAAGCTTTCTTT.

The chain couples TRBV6-2 or TRBV6-3 to TRBJ1-5; a weak D match, TRBD1 (5 bases). The CDR3 is 16 amino acids. Germline loops: CDR1 MNHEY, CDR2 SVGEGT. Trimming removed 7 bases from V and 5 bases from J, with 21 bases in between. CDR3 nucleotides: TGTGCCAGCACCCCCTTTTATGGAGGGGACGATCAGCCCCAGCATTTT. Encoded protein: CASTPFYGGDDQPQHF.

The chain employs TRBV2 and TRBJ1-1, with D possibly being TRBD1 (5 bases). CDR1 SNHLY and CDR2 FYNNEI come from the germline V gene. The CDR3 has 15 residues. The V end lost 4 bases, the J end lost 4 bases, and 16 bases lay between the germline ends. The CDR3 spells CASSVGGSQGTEAFF. In DNA, the CDR3 is TGTGCCAGCAGTGTTGGGGGGTCGCAAGGCACTGAAGCTTTCTTT.